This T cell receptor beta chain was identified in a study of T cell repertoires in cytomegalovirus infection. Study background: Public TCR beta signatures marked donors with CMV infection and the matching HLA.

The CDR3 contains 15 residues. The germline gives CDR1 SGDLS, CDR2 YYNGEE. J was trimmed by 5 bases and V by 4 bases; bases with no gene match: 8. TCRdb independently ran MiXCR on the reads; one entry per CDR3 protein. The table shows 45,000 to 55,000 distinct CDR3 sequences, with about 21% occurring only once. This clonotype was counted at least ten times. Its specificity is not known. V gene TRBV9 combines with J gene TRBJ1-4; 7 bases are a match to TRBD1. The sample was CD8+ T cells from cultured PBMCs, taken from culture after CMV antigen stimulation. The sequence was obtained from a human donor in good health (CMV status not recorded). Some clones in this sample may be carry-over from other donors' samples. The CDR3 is CASSPAGTANEKLFF. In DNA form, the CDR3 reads TGTGCCAGCAGCCCGGCCGGGACAGCAAATGAAAAACTGTTTTTT.